This TCR beta chain came from a study of blood T cell repertoires in COVID-19 (dated by TCRdb to 2020 to 2021). Regarding the complete study: Samples covering the acute and convalescent phases of COVID-19 were provided by collaborators in the United States, Italy and Spain. A de-identified subject ID, COVID-19 status, age in years and sex were almost always included in the sample metadata. Samples were obtained from the ongoing ImmuneRACE study (first 160 participants) and from 1,254 subjects provided by 6 global collaborators. The material from the prospective study consisted of cDNA or gDNA derived from T cells, B-cell-depleted T cells, or PBMCs. Deeply sampled blood TCRbeta repertoires from subjects exposed to, actively infected with, or recovered from COVID-19 were included in the dataset. Where available, HLA class I and class II types were taken from metadata supplied by the sample provider and were not determined by assay-based typing. The repertoires were made available in a free public database intended to serve as a resource for research on the immune response to SARS-CoV-2.

Each collaborating institution followed its own protocols to collect whole blood in K2EDTA tubes. For TCRbeta analysis, collaborator samples were shipped as frozen whole blood, as isolated PBMCs, or as DNA extracted from either sample type. TCRbeta CDR3 regions were amplified from genomic DNA by means of the immunoSEQ Assay, a bias-controlled multiplex PCR. The published analysis was carried out like this. The number of nucleated cells in each sample was estimated by amplification of reference gene primers within the assay. To quantify the absolute abundance of each unique TCRbeta CDR3 rearrangement, sequence reads were collapsed and filtered. For each sample, productive Simpson clonality was calculated as the square root of Simpson's diversity index over productive rearrangements. TCRdb re-hosts the immuneACCESS table, in-frame sequences only. Its copies lack some clones; in the studies checked, an unresolved V gene accounts for under half of them, and the cause for the rest is not known. D and trimming come from the DNA, and the V and J calls and clone size come from that table. The sample table holds about 84,000 clones, of which 83% were seen once. The biggest ten clones account for approximately 39% of the sample.

Concerning this clone itself: What antigen it recognizes has not been identified. No qualities accompany the bases; no much larger clone lies one base away.

From the cysteine through the phenylalanine, the CDR3 covers 17 amino acids. The CDR3 DNA has 51 bases and is translated from base 1. Overall study outcomes, separate from this receptor: The quantity of clinical and demographic metadata differed by source and by participant and was supplied without curation.

The rearranged segments are TRBV21-1 and TRBJ1-5; the D call TRBD1 from the table was never checked on the DNA. TRBV21-1 constitutes a pseudogene. Sequenced sample: peripheral blood. This sequence was found in a man older than 75 with active or convalescent COVID-19. Here is the DNA: TGTGCCAGCAGCAAAGCGCTCGCGACAGGGTTCAATCAGCCCCAGCATTTT. This encodes CASSKALATGFNQPQHF.